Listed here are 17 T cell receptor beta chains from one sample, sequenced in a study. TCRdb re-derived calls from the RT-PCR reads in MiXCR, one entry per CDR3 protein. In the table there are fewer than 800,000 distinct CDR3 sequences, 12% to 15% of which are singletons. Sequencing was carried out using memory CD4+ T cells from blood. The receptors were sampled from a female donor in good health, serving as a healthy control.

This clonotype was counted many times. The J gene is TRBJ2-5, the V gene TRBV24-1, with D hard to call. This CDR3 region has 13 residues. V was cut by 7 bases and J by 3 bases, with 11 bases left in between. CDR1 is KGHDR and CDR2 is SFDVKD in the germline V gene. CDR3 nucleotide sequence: TGTGCCACCAGCCCCGGTGGAGAAGAGACCCAGTACTTC. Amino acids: CATSPGGEETQYF.

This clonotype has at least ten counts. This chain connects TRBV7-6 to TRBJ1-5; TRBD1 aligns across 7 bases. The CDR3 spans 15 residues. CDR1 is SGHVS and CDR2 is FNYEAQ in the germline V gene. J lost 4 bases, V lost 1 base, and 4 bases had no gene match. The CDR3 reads CASSLGAGGNQPQHF. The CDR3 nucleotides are TGTGCCAGCAGCTTAGGGGCAGGGGGGAATCAGCCCCAGCATTTT.

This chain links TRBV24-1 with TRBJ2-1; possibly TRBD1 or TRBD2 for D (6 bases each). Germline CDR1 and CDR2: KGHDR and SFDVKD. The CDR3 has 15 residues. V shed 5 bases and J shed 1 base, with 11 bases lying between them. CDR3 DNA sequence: TGTGCCACCAGTGCGGGGGCAGGGTCCTACAATGAGCAGTTCTTC. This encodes CATSAGAGSYNEQFF.

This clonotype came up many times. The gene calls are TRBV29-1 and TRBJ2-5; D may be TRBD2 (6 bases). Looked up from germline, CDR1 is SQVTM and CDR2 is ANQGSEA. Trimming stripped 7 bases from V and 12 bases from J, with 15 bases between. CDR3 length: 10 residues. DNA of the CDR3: TGCAGCGCCGGGCGGGGCGTCGAGTACTTC. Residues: CSAGRGVEYF.

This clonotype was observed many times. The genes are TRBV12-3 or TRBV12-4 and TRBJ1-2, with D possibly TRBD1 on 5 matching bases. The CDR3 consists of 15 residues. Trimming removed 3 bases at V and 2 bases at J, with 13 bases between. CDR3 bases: TGTGCCAGCAGTTTCTCACAGGTGGGGAACTATGGCTACACCTTC. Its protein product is CASSFSQVGNYGYTF.

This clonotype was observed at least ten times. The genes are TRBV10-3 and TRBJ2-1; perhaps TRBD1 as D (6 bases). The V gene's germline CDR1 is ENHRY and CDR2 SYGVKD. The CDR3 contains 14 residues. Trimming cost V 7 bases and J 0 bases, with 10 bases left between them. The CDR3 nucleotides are TGTGCCATCACCGGACAGCGCTCCTACAATGAGCAGTTCTTC. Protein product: CAITGQRSYNEQFF.

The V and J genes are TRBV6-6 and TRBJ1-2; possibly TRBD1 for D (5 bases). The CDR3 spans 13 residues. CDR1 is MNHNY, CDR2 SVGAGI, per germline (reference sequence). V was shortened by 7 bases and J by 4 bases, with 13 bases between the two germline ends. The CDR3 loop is CASIKTARYGYTF. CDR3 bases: TGTGCCAGCATCAAGACAGCTCGCTATGGCTACACCTTC.

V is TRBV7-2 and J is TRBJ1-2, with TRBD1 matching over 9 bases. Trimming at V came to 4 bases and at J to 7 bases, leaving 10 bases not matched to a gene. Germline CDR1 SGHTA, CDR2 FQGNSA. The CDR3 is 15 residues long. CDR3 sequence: CASSSGPGQGSGYTF. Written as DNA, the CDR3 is TGTGCCAGCAGCTCGGGCCCGGGACAGGGAAGTGGCTACACCTTC. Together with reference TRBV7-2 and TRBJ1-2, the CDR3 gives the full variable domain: GAGVSQSPSNKVTEKGKDVELRCDPISGHTALYWYRQSLGQGLEFLIYFQGNSAPDKSGLPSDRFSAERTGGSVSTLTIQRTQQEDSAVYLCASSSGPGQGSGYTFGSGTRLTVV.

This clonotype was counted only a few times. Written as DNA, the CDR3 is TGTGCCAGCTCACCGGGACTAGCGGGAGTGAGCCAGCAGTTCTTC. This sequence encodes CASSPGLAGVSQQFF. J is TRBJ2-1 and V is TRBV18; TRBD2 aligns across 14 bases. The CDR3 has 15 residues. J lost 11 bases, V lost 3 bases, and 6 bases had no gene match. Germline CDR1 reads KGHSH; CDR2 reads LQKENI.

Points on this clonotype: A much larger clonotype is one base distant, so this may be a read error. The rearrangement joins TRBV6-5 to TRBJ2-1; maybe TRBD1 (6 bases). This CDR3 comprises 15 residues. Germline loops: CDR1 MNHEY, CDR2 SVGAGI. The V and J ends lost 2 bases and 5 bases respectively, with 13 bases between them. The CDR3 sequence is CASSYTGQRNNEQFF. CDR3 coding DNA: TGTGCCAGCAGTTACACAGGACAGAGGAACAATGAGCAGTTCTTC.

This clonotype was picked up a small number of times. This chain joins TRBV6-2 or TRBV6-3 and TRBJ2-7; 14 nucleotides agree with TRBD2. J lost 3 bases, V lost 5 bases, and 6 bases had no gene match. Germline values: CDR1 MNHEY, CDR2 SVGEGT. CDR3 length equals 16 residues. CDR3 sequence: CASSGTSGGTVYEQYF. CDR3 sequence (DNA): TGTGCCAGCAGTGGGACTAGCGGGGGTACCGTCTACGAGCAGTACTTC.

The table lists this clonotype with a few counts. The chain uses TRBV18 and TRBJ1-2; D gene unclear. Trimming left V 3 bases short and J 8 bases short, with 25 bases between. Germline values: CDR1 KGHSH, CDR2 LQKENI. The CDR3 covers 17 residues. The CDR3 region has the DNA TGTGCCAGCTCACCTGGCGAGGTAAAACTCACAGAAGGAGGCTACACCTTC. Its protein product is CASSPGEVKLTEGGYTF. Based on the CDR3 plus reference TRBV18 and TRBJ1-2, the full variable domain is NAGVMQNPRHLVRRRGQEARLRCSPMKGHSHVYWYRQLPEEGLKFMVYLQKENIIDESGMPKERFSAEFPKEGPSILRIQQVVRGDSAAYFCASSPGEVKLTEGGYTFGSGTRLTVV.

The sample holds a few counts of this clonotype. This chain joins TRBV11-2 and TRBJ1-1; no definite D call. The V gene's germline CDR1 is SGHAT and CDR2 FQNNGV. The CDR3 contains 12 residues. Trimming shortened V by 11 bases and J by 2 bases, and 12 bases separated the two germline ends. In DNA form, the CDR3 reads TGTGCCGGGAGAAGGGCCAACACTGAAGCTTTCTTT. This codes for CAGRRANTEAFF.

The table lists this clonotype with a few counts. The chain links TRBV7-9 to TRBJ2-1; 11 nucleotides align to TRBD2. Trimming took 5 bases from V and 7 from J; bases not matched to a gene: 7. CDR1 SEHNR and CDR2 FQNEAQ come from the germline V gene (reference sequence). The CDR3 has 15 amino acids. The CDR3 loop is CASSMRLAGSNEQFF. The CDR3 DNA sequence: TGTGCCAGCAGCATGAGACTAGCGGGGTCTAATGAGCAGTTCTTC.

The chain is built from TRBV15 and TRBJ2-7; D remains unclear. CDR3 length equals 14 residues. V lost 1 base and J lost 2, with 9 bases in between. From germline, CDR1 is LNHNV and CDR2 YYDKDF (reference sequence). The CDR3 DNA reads TGTGCCACCAGCAGAGCCGGGTCTGCCTACGAGCAGTACTTC. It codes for CATSRAGSAYEQYF.

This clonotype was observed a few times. CDR3 sequence (DNA): TGTGCCAGCAGCTCGCTAACCGGTCCTTTGAACACTGAAGCTTTCTTT. Translation gives CASSSLTGPLNTEAFF. The chain employs TRBV7-3 and TRBJ1-1; D remains unclear. V dropped 4 bases and J dropped 0 bases, with 15 bases sitting between them. The CDR3 is 16 amino acids. Germline values: CDR1 SGHTA, CDR2 FQGTGA. Looking up the rest from reference TRBV7-3 and TRBJ1-1 gives the full variable domain: GAGVSQTPSNKVTEKGKYVELRCDPISGHTALYWYRQSLGQGPEFLIYFQGTGAADDSGLPNDRFFAVRPEGSVSTLKIQRTERGDSAVYLCASSSLTGPLNTEAFFGQGTRLTVV.

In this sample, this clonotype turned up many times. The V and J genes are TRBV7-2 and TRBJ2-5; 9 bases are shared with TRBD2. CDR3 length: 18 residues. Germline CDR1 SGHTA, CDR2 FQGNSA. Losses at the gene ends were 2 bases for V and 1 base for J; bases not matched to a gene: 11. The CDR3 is CASSLYGSAGGLQETQYF. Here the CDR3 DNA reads TGTGCCAGCAGCTTATACGGTAGCGCGGGGGGGCTCCAAGAGACCCAGTACTTC.